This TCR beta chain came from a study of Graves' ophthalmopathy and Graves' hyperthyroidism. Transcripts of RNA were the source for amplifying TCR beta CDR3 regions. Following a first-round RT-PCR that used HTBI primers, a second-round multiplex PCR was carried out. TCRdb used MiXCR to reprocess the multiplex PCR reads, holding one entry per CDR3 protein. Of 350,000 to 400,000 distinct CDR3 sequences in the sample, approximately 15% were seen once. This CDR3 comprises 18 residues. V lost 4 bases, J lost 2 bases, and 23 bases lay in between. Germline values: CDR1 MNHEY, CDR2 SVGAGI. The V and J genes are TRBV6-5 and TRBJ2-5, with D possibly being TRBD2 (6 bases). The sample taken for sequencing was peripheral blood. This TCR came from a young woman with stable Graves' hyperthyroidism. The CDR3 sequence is CASSSRRRPGVRQETQYF. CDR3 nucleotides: TGTGCCAGCAGTTCACGAAGAAGACCGGGAGTCCGACAAGAGACCCAGTACTTC.